This T cell receptor beta chain originates from a study of metastatic and nonmetastatic thyroid tumors. Study-wide background: It was across blood and tumor or nodule tissue from malignant and benign thyroid patients that repertoires were compared.

General study points: As reported, TCR beta diversity in blood and tumor was significantly higher in malignant thyroid tumors than in benign nodules.

Per the original data handling: CDR3 differences across clinicopathological groups were used to build a distant-metastasis classifier for papillary thyroid cancer. TCRdb reassembled clones from the PCR reads with MiXCR. TCRdb, not the original authors, processed these V and J calls. The table lists about 39,000 clones, approximately 15% of them singletons. The CDR3 covers 13 residues. Germline-derived CDR1 and CDR2 are MNHNS and SASEGT. Trimming took 1 base from V and 8 from J, leaving 11 bases between them. This clone appeared a few times. The antigen is undetermined. Patients were all untreated before their thyroid surgery.

The sequencing input was blood. The receptor was derived from a female donor with papillary thyroid cancer or a benign thyroid nodule (not recorded which). Some clones in this sample may be carry-over from other donors' samples. The V call is TRBV6-1, the J call TRBJ1-2; no firm D call. CDR3 coding DNA: TGTGCCAGCAGTGAAGTAAGGGAAAGCGGCTACACCTTC. It translates to CASSEVRESGYTF.